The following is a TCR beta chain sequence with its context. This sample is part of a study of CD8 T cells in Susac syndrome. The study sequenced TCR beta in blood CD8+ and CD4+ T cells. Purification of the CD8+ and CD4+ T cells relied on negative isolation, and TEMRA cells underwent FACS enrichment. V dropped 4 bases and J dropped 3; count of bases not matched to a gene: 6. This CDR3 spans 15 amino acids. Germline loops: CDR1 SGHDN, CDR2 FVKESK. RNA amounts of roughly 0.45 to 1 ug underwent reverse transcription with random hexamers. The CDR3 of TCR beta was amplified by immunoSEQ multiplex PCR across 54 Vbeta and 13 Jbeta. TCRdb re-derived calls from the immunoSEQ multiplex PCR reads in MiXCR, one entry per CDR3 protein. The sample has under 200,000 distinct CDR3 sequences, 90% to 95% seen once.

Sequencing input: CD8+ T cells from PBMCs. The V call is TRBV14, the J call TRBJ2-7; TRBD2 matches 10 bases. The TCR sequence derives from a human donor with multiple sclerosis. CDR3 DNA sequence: TGTGCCAGCAGCCCGCCGGGACTAGCGAGCTACGAGCAGTACTTC. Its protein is CASSPPGLASYEQYF.